The 18 T cell receptor beta chains reported below all come from one sample, sequenced in a study of beta chain features in type 1 diabetes. Every bit of the isolated RNA underwent reverse transcription, so sequencing read expressed TCRB transcripts. TCRdb's table, derived via immunoSEQ multiplex PCR, lists solely in-frame clones and lacks some. The data contain 130,000 or so clones, around a tenth of them seen just once; the ten biggest clones take up around 0.63%. Sequenced input: central memory CD4+ T cells from blood. These receptors originate from a man younger than 30 in good health.

This sequence joins TRBV30 and TRBJ1-2; D gene ambiguous. Per germline, CDR1 GTSNPN and CDR2 SVGIG (reference sequence). Trimming removed 1 base at V and 0 bases at J, with 9 bases between. This CDR3 has 14 residues. This CDR3 reads CAWSGQDSNYGYTF. For the CDR3, the DNA is TGTGCCTGGAGTGGGCAGGACTCTAACTATGGCTACACCTTC.

This clone came up a few times. The chain is built from TRBV11-2 and TRBJ2-5; 7 nucleotides match TRBD2. This CDR3 spans 15 amino acids. Germline V CDR1 and CDR2: SGHAT, FQNNGV. V lost 0 bases to trimming and J lost 4 bases; unmatched junction nucleotides: 5. CDR3 in DNA: TGTGCCAGCAGCTTAGATTATCGCGGGGGAGAGACCCAGTACTTC. Translation: CASSLDYRGGETQYF.

The chain recombines TRBV7-9 with TRBJ1-5; 8 bases fit TRBD1. After removal of 4 bases from V and 4 bases from J, the junction contained 15 bases not matched to a gene. This CDR3 is 18 amino acids long. The germline gives CDR1 SEHNR, CDR2 FQNEAQ (reference sequence). The chain's CDR3 is CASSSSSLRQGWNQPQHF. In DNA, the CDR3 is TGTGCCAGCAGCTCCTCCTCCTTAAGACAGGGGTGGAATCAGCCCCAGCATTTT.

The CDR3 reads CASSYVTGYPGELFF. The DNA for the CDR3 is TGTGCCAGCAGTTACGTGACAGGGTATCCCGGGGAGCTGTTTTTT. The V and J genes are TRBV27 and TRBJ2-2, with 7 nucleotides matching TRBD1. CDR1 and CDR2 from the germline V gene are MNHEY and SMNVEV (reference sequence). The CDR3 extends over 15 amino acids. With V trimmed by 4 bases and J by 6 bases, 8 bases remained unmatched.

This clone was observed a few times. The chain employs TRBV5-8 and TRBJ1-5; no reliable D call. Trimming left V 4 bases short and J 3 bases short, with 11 bases between. This CDR3 spans 14 amino acids. The germline V gene has CDR1 SGHTS and CDR2 YDEGEE. DNA for the CDR3: TGTGCCAGCAGCGTTCCAGGCTACAATCAGCCCCAGCATTTT. The encoded protein is CASSVPGYNQPQHF.

The chain links TRBV9 to TRBJ1-3; D unclear. V was shortened by 0 bases and J by 1 base, with 5 bases between the two germline ends. The CDR3 has 14 residues. CDR1 and CDR2 (germline): SGDLS, YYNGEE. CDR3: CASSVEESGNTIYF. The CDR3 DNA follows: TGTGCCAGCAGCGTAGAGGAGTCTGGAAACACCATATATTTT.

This clone turned up a few times. The chain uses TRBV2 and TRBJ1-2; D is possibly TRBD1 (6 bases). This CDR3 is 14 amino acids long. Trimming cost V 5 bases and J 7 bases, with 17 bases left between them. The germline CDR1 and CDR2 sequences are SNHLY and FYNNEI. Here the CDR3 reads CASSSQQGSGGYTF. For the CDR3, the DNA is TGTGCCAGCAGTAGTCAACAGGGCTCCGGTGGCTACACCTTC.

This clone was found a few times. The chain couples TRBV5-1 to TRBJ2-5; 7 nucleotides line up with TRBD1. Germline V gene sequence: CDR1 SGHRS, CDR2 YFSETQ. The trim removed 4 bases at V and 5 bases at J, leaving 11 bases unmatched. This CDR3 is 15 amino acids long. The CDR3 loop reads CASSPGTAPSETQYF. The DNA for the CDR3 is TGCGCCAGCAGCCCAGGGACAGCCCCGTCGGAGACCCAGTACTTC.

This clone appeared a few times. This rearrangement joins TRBV7-2 to TRBJ1-5; D unclear. Germline loops: CDR1 SGHTA, CDR2 FQGNSA. This CDR3 has 13 amino acids. V was trimmed by 1 base and J by 4 bases, leaving 5 bases between them. This chain's CDR3 is CASSLVVNQPQHF. In DNA, the CDR3 is TGTGCCAGCAGCTTAGTCGTTAATCAGCCCCAGCATTTT.

The J gene is TRBJ1-2, the V gene TRBV30; TRBD1 matches at 11 bases. Looked up from germline, CDR1 is GTSNPN and CDR2 is SVGIG (reference sequence). V dropped 4 bases and J dropped 7; count of bases not matched to a gene: 5. This CDR3 is built from 13 residues. For the CDR3, the DNA is TGTGCCTGGACACGGGACAGGGGGACTGGCTACACCTTC. Protein product: CAWTRDRGTGYTF.

This chain uses TRBV18 with TRBJ1-5; 7 nucleotides agree with TRBD1. The CDR3 has 18 amino acids. CDR1 is KGHSH and CDR2 is LQKENI in the germline V gene. The junction had 9 bases not matched to a gene; V was cut back by 1 base and J by 0 bases. The CDR3 sequence: CASSPQRDSHYSNQPQHF. The CDR3 DNA sequence: TGTGCCAGCTCACCACAAAGGGACAGCCATTATAGCAATCAGCCCCAGCATTTT.

The chain couples TRBV18 to TRBJ1-2; 7 bases are shared with TRBD1. V shed 2 bases and J 0 bases; nucleotides not matched to a gene: 6. From germline, CDR1 is KGHSH and CDR2 LQKENI. The CDR3 consists of 16 residues. The CDR3 coding sequence is TGTGCCAGCTCACCAAGGTCGCAGGGGGCTAACTATGGCTACACCTTC. It codes for CASSPRSQGANYGYTF.

The chain joins TRBV9 to TRBJ1-6, with unresolved D. CDR3 length: 15 residues. V was pared by 0 bases and J by 5 bases, with 9 bases between. CDR1 is SGDLS and CDR2 is YYNGEE in the germline V gene. DNA for the CDR3: TGTGCCAGCAGCGTAGTGGACGGGAATAATTCACCCCTCCACTTT. Its translation: CASSVVDGNNSPLHF.

This rearrangement joins TRBV5-1 to TRBJ2-2, with 8 bases that match TRBD1. V trimming: 5 bases; J trimming: 6 bases; junction bases outside the gene matches: 9. The V gene's germline CDR1 is SGHRS and CDR2 YFSETQ. This CDR3 is built from 15 residues. The CDR3 sequence: CASRSDRVDAGELFF. The CDR3, as DNA: TGCGCCAGCAGATCGGACAGGGTGGATGCCGGGGAGCTGTTTTTT.

The chain carries TRBV6-1 and TRBJ2-7; 9 bases are a match to TRBD1. With 7 bases clipped from V and 6 bases from J, the junction kept 13 bases outside the gene matches. CDR1 is MNHNS, CDR2 SASEGT, per germline. The length of the CDR3 is 15 residues. The CDR3 DNA is TGTGCCAGCAACAGACCGGGACAGGGAACCCGCGAGCAGTACTTC. This codes for CASNRPGQGTREQYF.

This clone was counted between two and nine times. This chain joins TRBV9 and TRBJ1-4; 9 bases agree with TRBD1. V lost 3 bases to trimming and J lost 8 bases; unmatched junction nucleotides: 5. Germline values: CDR1 SGDLS, CDR2 YYNGEE. The CDR3 is 14 residues long. This CDR3 reads CASSAGQGQEKLFF. CDR3 nucleotide sequence: TGTGCCAGCAGCGCGGGACAGGGTCAGGAAAAACTGTTTTTT.

The genes are TRBV7-9 and TRBJ2-1; D perhaps matches TRBD2 (5 bases). The CDR3 contains 15 residues. Germline V gene lookup returns CDR1 SEHNR and CDR2 FQNEAQ (reference sequence). V was pared by 0 bases and J by 4 bases, with 10 bases between. The CDR3 sequence is CASSLAGAEYNEQFF. DNA of the CDR3: TGTGCCAGCAGCTTAGCGGGAGCCGAGTACAATGAGCAGTTCTTC.

This clone was observed a handful of times. The chain uses TRBV4-3 and TRBJ1-6, with 11 bases matching TRBD1. Unmatched junction bases numbered 4, after V lost 0 bases and J lost 9 bases. CDR1 is LGHNA and CDR2 is YSLEER in the germline V gene. The length of the CDR3 is 16 residues. Here the CDR3 DNA reads TGCGCCAGCAGCCAAGATCGGGACAGGGGGTTTTCACCCCTCCACTTT. Its translation is CASSQDRDRGFSPLHF.